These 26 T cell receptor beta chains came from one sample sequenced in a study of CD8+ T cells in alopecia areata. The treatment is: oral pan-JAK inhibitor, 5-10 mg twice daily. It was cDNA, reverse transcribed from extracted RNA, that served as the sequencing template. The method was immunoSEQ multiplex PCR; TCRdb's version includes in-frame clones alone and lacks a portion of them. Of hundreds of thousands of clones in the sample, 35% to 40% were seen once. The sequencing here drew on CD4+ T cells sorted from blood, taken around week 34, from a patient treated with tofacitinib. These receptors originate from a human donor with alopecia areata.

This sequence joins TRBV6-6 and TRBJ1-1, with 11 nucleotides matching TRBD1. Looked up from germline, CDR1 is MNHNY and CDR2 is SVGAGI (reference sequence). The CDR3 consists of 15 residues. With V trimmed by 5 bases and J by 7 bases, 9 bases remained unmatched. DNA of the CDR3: TGTGCCAGCAGTAGGACAGGGGGCCGTGCGGATGAAGCTTTCTTT. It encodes CASSRTGGRADEAFF.

In nucleotides, the CDR3 is TGTGCCAGCAGCTCAGGTCCGACATACGAGCAGTACTTC. Residues: CASSSGPTYEQYF. The chain is built from TRBV28 and TRBJ2-7; D ambiguous. Germline V gene lookup returns CDR1 MDHEN and CDR2 SYDVKM. Trimming left V 6 bases short and J 4 bases short, with 13 bases between. The CDR3 is 13 amino acids.

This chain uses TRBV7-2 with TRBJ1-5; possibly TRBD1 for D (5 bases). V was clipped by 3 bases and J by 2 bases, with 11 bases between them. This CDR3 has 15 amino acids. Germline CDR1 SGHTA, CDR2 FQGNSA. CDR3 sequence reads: CASSLYQGGNQPQHF. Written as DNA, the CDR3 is TGTGCCAGCAGCTTGTATCAGGGTGGCAATCAGCCCCAGCATTTT. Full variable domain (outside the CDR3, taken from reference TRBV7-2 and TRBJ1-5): GAGVSQSPSNKVTEKGKDVELRCDPISGHTALYWYRQSLGQGLEFLIYFQGNSAPDKSGLPSDRFSAERTGGSVSTLTIQRTQQEDSAVYLCASSLYQGGNQPQHFGDGTRLSIL.

The CDR3 DNA reads TGTGCCAGCAGCTCCCCGGGACCAACAGATACGCAGTATTTT. This sequence encodes CASSSPGPTDTQYF. This chain joins TRBV28 and TRBJ2-3; D may correspond to TRBD1 or TRBD2 (5 bases each). Germline CDR1 MDHEN, CDR2 SYDVKM. This CDR3 is 14 amino acids long. V was shortened by 6 bases and J by 3 bases, with 13 bases between the two germline ends.

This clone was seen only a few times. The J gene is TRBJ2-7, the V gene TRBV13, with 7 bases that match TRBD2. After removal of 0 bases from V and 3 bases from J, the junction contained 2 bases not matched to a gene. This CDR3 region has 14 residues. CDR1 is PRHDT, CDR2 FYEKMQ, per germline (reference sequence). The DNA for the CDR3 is TGTGCCAGCAGCTTAGGGCTAGCGGTCTACGAGCAGTACTTC. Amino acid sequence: CASSLGLAVYEQYF. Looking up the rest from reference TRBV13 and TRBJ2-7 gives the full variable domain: AAGVIQSPRHLIKEKRETATLKCYPIPRHDTVYWYQQGPGQDPQFLISFYEKMQSDKGSIPDRFSAQQFSDYHSELNMSSLELGDSALYFCASSLGLAVYEQYFGPGTRLTVT.

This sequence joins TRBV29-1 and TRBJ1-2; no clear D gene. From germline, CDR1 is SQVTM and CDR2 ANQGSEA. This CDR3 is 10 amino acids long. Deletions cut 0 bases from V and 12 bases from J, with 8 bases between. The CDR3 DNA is TGCAGCGTTGAAGAGGGAGCCCACACCTTC. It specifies CSVEEGAHTF.

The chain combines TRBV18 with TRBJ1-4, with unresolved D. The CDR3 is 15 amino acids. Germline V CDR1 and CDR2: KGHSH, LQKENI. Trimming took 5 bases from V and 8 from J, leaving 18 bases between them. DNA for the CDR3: TGTGCCAGCTCAAGCGTCGGGGATTCGTCCGAAAAACTGTTTTTT. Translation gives CASSSVGDSSEKLFF.

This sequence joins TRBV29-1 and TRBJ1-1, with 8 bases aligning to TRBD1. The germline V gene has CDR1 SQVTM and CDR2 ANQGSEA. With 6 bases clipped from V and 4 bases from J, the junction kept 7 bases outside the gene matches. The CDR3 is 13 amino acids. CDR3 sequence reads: CSVRGLSSTEAFF. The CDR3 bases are TGCAGCGTCAGGGGGCTTAGTTCCACTGAAGCTTTCTTT.

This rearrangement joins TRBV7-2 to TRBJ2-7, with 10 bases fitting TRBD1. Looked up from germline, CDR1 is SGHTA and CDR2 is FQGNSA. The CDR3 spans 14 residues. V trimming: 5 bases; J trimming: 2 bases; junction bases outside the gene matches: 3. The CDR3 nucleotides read TGTGCCAGCAGCCTAGGACAGGGGGCCTACGAGCAGTACTTC. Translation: CASSLGQGAYEQYF.

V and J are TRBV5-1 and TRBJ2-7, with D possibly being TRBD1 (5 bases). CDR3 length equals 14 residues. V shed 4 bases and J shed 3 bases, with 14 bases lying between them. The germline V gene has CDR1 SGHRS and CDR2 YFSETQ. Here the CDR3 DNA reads TGCGCCAGCAGCCCCGACAGAGAGCTCTACGAGCAGTACTTC. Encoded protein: CASSPDRELYEQYF.

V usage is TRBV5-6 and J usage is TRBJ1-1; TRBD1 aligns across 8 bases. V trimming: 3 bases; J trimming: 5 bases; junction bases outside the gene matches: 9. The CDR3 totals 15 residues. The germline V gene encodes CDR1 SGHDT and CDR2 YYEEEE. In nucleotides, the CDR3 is TGTGCCAGCAGCTACCGGACAGGGAGGACGACTGAAGCTTTCTTT. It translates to CASSYRTGRTTEAFF. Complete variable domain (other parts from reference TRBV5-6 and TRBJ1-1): DAGVTQSPTHLIKTRGQQVTLRCSPKSGHDTVSWYQQALGQGPQFIFQYYEEEERQRGNFPDRFSGHQFPNYSSELNVNALLLGDSALYLCASSYRTGRTTEAFFGQGTRLTVV.

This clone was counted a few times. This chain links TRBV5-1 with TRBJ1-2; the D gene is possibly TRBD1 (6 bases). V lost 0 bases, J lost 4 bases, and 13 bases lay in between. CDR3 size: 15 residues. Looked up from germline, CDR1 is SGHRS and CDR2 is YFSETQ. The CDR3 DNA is TGCGCCAGCAGCTTGGTAGGGGGGCCGAGCTATGGCTACACCTTC. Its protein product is CASSLVGGPSYGYTF.

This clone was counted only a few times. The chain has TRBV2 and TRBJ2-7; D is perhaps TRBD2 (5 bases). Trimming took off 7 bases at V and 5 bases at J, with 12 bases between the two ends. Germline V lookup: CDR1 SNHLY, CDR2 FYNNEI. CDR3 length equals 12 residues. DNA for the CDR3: TGTGCCAGCAAGATTGAGGGAAACGAGCAGTACTTC. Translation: CASKIEGNEQYF.

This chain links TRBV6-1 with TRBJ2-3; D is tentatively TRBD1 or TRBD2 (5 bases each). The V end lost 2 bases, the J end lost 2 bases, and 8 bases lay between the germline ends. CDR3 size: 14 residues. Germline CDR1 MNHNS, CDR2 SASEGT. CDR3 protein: CASSERDPTDTQYF. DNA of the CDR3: TGTGCCAGCAGTGAACGGGACCCCACAGATACGCAGTATTTT.

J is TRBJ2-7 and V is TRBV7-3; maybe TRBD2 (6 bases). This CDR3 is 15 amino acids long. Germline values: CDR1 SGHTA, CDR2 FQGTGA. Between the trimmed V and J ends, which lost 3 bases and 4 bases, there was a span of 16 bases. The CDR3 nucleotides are TGTGCCAGCAGCTTTGATGTCGGGAGCGGGTACGAGCAGTACTTC. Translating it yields CASSFDVGSGYEQYF.

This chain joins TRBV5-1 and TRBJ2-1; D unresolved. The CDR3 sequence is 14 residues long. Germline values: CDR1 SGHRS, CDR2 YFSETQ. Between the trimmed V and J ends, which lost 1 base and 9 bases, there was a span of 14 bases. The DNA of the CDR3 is TGCGCCAGCAGCTTGATAGGTTTAGTTAGTGAGCAGTTCTTC. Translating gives CASSLIGLVSEQFF.

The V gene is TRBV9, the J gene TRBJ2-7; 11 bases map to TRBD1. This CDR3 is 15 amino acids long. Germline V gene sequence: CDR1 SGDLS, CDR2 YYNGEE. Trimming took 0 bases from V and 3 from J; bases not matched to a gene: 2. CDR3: CASSVGGTGGYEQYF. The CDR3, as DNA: TGTGCCAGCAGCGTAGGAGGGACAGGGGGCTACGAGCAGTACTTC.

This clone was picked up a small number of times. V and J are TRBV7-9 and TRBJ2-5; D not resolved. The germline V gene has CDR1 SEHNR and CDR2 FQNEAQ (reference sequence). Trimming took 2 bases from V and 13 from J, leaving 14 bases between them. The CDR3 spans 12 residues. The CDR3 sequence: CASSLTVGWLYF. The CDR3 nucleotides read TGTGCCAGCAGCTTAACCGTCGGCTGGCTGTACTTC.

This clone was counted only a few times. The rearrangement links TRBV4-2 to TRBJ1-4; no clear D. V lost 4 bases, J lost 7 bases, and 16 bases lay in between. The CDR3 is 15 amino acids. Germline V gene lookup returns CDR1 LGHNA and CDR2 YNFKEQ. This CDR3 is CASSLSAMEGEKLFF. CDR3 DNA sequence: TGTGCCAGCAGCCTATCGGCCATGGAGGGTGAAAAACTGTTTTTT.

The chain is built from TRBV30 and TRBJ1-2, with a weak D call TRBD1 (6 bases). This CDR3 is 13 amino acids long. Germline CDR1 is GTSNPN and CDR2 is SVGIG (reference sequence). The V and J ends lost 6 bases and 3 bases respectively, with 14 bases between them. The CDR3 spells CACAGQTYYGYTF. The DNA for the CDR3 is TGTGCCTGCGCCGGACAGACTTACTATGGCTACACCTTC.

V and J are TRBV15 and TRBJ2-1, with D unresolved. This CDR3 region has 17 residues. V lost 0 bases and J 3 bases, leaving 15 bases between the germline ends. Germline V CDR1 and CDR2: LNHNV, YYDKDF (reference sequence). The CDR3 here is CATSRDLGSAGYNEQFF. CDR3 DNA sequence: TGTGCCACCAGCAGAGATCTGGGTTCGGCCGGCTACAATGAGCAGTTCTTC.

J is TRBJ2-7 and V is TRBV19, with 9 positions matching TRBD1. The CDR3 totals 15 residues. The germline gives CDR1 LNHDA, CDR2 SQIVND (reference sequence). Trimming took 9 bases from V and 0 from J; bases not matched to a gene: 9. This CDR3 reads CARPKLGQGSYEQYF. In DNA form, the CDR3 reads TGTGCCAGGCCCAAACTGGGACAGGGCTCCTACGAGCAGTACTTC.

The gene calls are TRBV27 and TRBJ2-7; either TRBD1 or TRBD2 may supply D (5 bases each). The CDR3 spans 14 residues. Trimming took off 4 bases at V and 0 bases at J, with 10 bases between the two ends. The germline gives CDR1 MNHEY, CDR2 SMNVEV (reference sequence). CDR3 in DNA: TGTGCCAGCAGTTCATCGGGACGCTCCTACGAGCAGTACTTC. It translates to CASSSSGRSYEQYF.

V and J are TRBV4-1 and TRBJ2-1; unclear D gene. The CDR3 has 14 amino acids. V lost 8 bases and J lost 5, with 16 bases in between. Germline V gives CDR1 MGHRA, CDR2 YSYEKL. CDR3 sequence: CASRAQQSDNEQFF. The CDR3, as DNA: TGCGCCAGCCGGGCACAGCAAAGTGACAATGAGCAGTTCTTC.

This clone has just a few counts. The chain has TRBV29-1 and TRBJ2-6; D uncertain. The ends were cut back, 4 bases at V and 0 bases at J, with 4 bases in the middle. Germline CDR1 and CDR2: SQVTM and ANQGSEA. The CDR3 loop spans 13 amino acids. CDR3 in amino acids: CSVGDSGANVLTF. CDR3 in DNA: TGCAGCGTTGGCGACTCTGGGGCCAACGTCCTGACTTTC.

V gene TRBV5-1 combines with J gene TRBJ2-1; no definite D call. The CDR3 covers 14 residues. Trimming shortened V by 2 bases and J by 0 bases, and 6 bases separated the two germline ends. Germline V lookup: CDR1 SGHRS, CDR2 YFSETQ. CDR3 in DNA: TGCGCCAGCAGCTTACAAAGCTCCTACAATGAGCAGTTCTTC. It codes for CASSLQSSYNEQFF.